The clone carrying this TCR beta chain was counted between two and nine times. The data derive from a study of T cells in Graves' hyperthyroidism and ophthalmopathy. Germline V gives CDR1 LNHDA, CDR2 SQIVND (reference sequence). V was clipped by 4 bases and J by 2 bases; unmatched bases: 5. This CDR3 spans 15 amino acids. From RNA transcripts, TCR beta CDR3 regions were amplified. TCR CDR3 regions were first amplified by RT-PCR with HTBI primers. A single record per CDR3 protein comes from TCRdb applying MiXCR to the multiplex PCR reads. The sample holds about 480,000 distinct CDR3 sequences; roughly a quarter are singletons and the top ten take approximately 10%.

The genes are TRBV19 and TRBJ1-5; 7 bases fit TRBD1. The sequencing input was blood. This sequence originates from a woman aged 30 to 39 with Graves' ophthalmopathy. The CDR3 protein is CASSRYRGGNQPQHF. The CDR3 bases are TGTGCCAGTAGTAGGTACAGGGGAGGCAATCAGCCCCAGCATTTT.